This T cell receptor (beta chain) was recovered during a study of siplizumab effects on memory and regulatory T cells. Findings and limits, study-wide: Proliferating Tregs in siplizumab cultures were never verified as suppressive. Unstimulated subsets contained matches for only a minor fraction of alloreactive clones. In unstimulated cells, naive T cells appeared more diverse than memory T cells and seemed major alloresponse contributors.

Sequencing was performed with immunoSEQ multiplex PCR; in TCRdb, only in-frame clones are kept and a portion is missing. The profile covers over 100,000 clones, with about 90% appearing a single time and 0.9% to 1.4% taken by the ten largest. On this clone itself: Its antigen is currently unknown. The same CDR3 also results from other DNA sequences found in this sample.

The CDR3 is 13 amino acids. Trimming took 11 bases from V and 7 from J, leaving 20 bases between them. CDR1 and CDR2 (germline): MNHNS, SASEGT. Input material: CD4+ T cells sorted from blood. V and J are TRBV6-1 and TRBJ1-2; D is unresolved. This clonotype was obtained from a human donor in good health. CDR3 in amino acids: CAGSPLGRAGYTF. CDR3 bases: TGTGCCGGAAGCCCGTTGGGAAGGGCTGGCTACACCTTC.